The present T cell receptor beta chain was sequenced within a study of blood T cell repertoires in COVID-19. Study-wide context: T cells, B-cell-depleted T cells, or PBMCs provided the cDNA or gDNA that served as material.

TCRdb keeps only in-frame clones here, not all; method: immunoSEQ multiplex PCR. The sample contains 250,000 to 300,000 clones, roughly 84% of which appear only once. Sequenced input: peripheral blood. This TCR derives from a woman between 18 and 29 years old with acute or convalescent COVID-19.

CDR3 nucleotides: TGCAGTGCTAGTCAGATTTATGGCTACACCTTC. Translated: CSASQIYGYTF. This rearrangement joins TRBV20-1 to TRBJ1-2; D gene unclear. There are 11 residues in the CDR3. CDR1 and CDR2 from the germline V gene are DFQATT and SNEGSKA (reference sequence). V was clipped by 3 bases and J by 5 bases, with 7 bases between them.